What follows are 18 T cell receptor beta chains derived from one specimen sequenced in a study of control samples from healthy donors and cancer patients. Some clones are missing from TCRdb's copy, which holds only in-frame ones; the method was immunoSEQ multiplex PCR. The data hold under 75,000 clones, with about 82% observed a single time. Sequenced material: blood. These TCRs come from a middle-aged man in good health.

V is TRBV30 and J is TRBJ1-3; D is unclear. CDR1 and CDR2 from the germline V gene are GTSNPN and SVGIG (reference sequence). The CDR3 length is 15 residues. V lost 5 bases and J lost 3, with 17 bases in between. The CDR3 bases are TGTGCCTGGGCCGCGGAGGTGGAGCTTGGAAACACCATATATTTT. As protein: CAWAAEVELGNTIYF.

The rearrangement links TRBV4-3 to TRBJ2-3, with D perhaps matching TRBD1 (5 bases). The V and J ends lost 0 bases and 1 base respectively, with 11 bases between them. CDR1 LGHNA and CDR2 YSLEER come from the germline V gene. This CDR3 contains 16 residues. This CDR3 reads CASSQDKGPGTDTQYF. CDR3 bases: TGCGCCAGCAGCCAAGATAAGGGGCCTGGCACAGATACGCAGTATTTT.

The V and J genes are TRBV5-1 and TRBJ2-4; D is ambiguous. The V end lost 0 bases, the J end lost 4 bases, and 8 bases lay between the germline ends. The CDR3 is made up of 14 amino acids. Germline V lookup: CDR1 SGHRS, CDR2 YFSETQ. The CDR3 DNA follows: TGCGCCAGCAGCTTGGATGGCAGGAAAAACATTCAGTACTTC. Amino acids: CASSLDGRKNIQYF.

The chain joins TRBV9 to TRBJ1-1; D call uncertain. This CDR3 contains 15 residues. Germline lookup yields CDR1 SGDLS and CDR2 YYNGEE. V lost 1 base, J lost 0 bases, and 10 bases lay in between. CDR3: CASSVSSRLNTEAFF. The CDR3 nucleotides are TGTGCCAGCAGCGTAAGTAGCCGATTGAACACTGAAGCTTTCTTT. Full variable domain (remainder filled in from reference TRBV9 and TRBJ1-1): DSGVTQTPKHLITATGQRVTLRCSPRSGDLSVYWYQQSLDQGLQFLIQYYNGEERAKGNILERFSAQQFPDLHSELNLSSLELGDSALYFCASSVSSRLNTEAFFGQGTRLTVV.

As to this clone: The same CDR3 also results from other DNA sequences found in this sample. This chain connects TRBV4-2 to TRBJ2-7, with 7 bases aligning to TRBD2. The CDR3 has 14 residues. V was pared by 1 base and J by 4 bases, with 4 bases of the junction left unmatched. CDR1 is LGHNA and CDR2 is YNFKEQ in the germline V gene. The CDR3 nucleotides read TGTGCCAGCAGCCAAGGGGGGGGTGCTTACGAGCAGTACTTC. It yields the protein CASSQGGGAYEQYF.

This chain joins TRBV19 and TRBJ2-7; 8 nucleotides match TRBD2. With V trimmed by 0 bases and J by 2 bases, 3 bases remained unmatched. CDR1 and CDR2 from the germline V gene are LNHDA and SQIVND (reference sequence). The CDR3 spans 15 residues. This CDR3 reads CASSIEAGETYEQYF. The CDR3 nucleotides read TGTGCCAGTAGTATAGAAGCGGGAGAGACCTACGAGCAGTACTTC.

This chain uses TRBV6-5 with TRBJ1-1, with TRBD1 identical over 7 bases. The CDR3 is 12 amino acids. The trim removed 8 bases at V and 1 base at J, leaving 1 base unmatched. Germline V CDR1 and CDR2: MNHEY, SVGAGI. CDR3 in amino acids: CASRTGNTEAFF. The CDR3 nucleotides read TGTGCCAGCCGGACAGGGAACACTGAAGCTTTCTTT.

The rearrangement joins TRBV27 to TRBJ1-6, with 9 bases aligning to TRBD1. Germline V lookup: CDR1 MNHEY, CDR2 SMNVEV (reference sequence). The CDR3 is 14 residues long. Trimming at V came to 6 bases and at J to 13 bases, leaving 10 bases not matched to a gene. The DNA of the CDR3 is TGTGCCAGCAGACCCGGGACAGGGTTGGCTCCCCTCCACTTT. This translates into CASRPGTGLAPLHF.

This sequence joins TRBV3-1 (or the pseudogene TRBV3-2) and TRBJ2-3; D may be TRBD2 (5 bases). Trimming left V 4 bases short and J 0 bases short, with 11 bases between. This CDR3 spans 15 amino acids. Germline CDR1 is LGHDT and CDR2 is YNNKEL (reference sequence). The CDR3 sequence is CASSPLGRSTDTQYF. The CDR3 bases are TGTGCCAGCAGCCCACTAGGACGGAGCACAGATACGCAGTATTTT.

This sequence joins TRBV19 and TRBJ1-3, with TRBD1 matching over 7 bases. CDR3 length: 15 amino acids. Looked up from germline, CDR1 is LNHDA and CDR2 is SQIVND (reference sequence). The trim removed 5 bases at V and 3 bases at J, leaving 7 bases unmatched. Here the CDR3 DNA reads TGTGCCAGTAGTCGGAGACAGGGAGGTGGAAACACCATATATTTT. Its translation is CASSRRQGGGNTIYF. The full variable domain, with the rest looked up from reference TRBV19 and TRBJ1-3, is DGGITQSPKYLFRKEGQNVTLSCEQNLNHDAMYWYRQDPGQGLRLIYYSQIVNDFQKGDIAEGYSVSREKKESFPLTVTSAQKNPTAFYLCASSRRQGGGNTIYFGEGSWLTVV.

The rearrangement joins TRBV5-4 to TRBJ2-5, with 8 bases lining up with TRBD2. J gave up 4 bases and V 9 bases, and 11 bases lay outside the gene matches. The CDR3 sequence is 14 residues long. Germline values: CDR1 SGHNT, CDR2 YYREEE (reference sequence). Written as DNA, the CDR3 is TGTGCCATCTCGGGGGGGCCAGGAGGAGAGACCCAGTACTTC. Amino acid sequence: CAISGGPGGETQYF.

This chain connects TRBV18 to TRBJ1-1, with unresolved D. The CDR3 sequence is 13 residues long. Per germline, CDR1 KGHSH and CDR2 LQKENI. Trimming stripped 3 bases from V and 4 bases from J, with 9 bases between. The CDR3 loop reads CASSPDRFTEAFF. The CDR3 DNA follows: TGTGCCAGCTCACCCGACCGGTTCACTGAAGCTTTCTTT.

The genes are TRBV5-1 and TRBJ1-1, with D possibly TRBD1 on 6 matching bases. Deletions cut 0 bases from V and 5 bases from J, with 11 bases between. The CDR3 loop spans 14 amino acids. The V gene's germline CDR1 is SGHRS and CDR2 YFSETQ. The CDR3: CASSLDGGLTEAFF. In DNA, the CDR3 is TGCGCCAGCAGCTTGGATGGGGGCTTGACTGAAGCTTTCTTT. Based on the CDR3 plus reference TRBV5-1 and TRBJ1-1, the full variable domain is KAGVTQTPRYLIKTRGQQVTLSCSPISGHRSVSWYQQTPGQGLQFLFEYFSETQRNKGNFPGRFSGRQFSNSRSEMNVSTLELGDSALYLCASSLDGGLTEAFFGQGTRLTVV.

The table lists this clone with a few counts. The CDR3 DNA reads TGTGCCAGCAGCCAAGATCAGGAACAAGAGACCCAGTACTTC. This gives the protein CASSQDQEQETQYF. The V call is TRBV3-1 (or the pseudogene TRBV3-2), the J call TRBJ2-5; D is undetermined. The CDR3 has 14 amino acids. CDR1 and CDR2 (germline): LGHDT, YNNKEL (reference sequence). Between the trimmed V and J ends, which lost 0 bases and 2 bases, there was a span of 7 bases.

This chain uses TRBV19 with TRBJ1-2, with no clear D. From germline, CDR1 is LNHDA and CDR2 SQIVND (reference sequence). The CDR3 has 16 residues. V was shortened by 4 bases and J by 1 base, with 16 bases between the two germline ends. This chain's CDR3 is CASSNPVGGDNYGYTF. In nucleotides, the CDR3 is TGTGCCAGTAGTAACCCGGTAGGAGGAGATAACTATGGCTACACCTTC.

This rearrangement joins TRBV5-1 to TRBJ1-2; D call uncertain. There are 13 residues in the CDR3. CDR1 is SGHRS, CDR2 YFSETQ, per germline. Trimming stripped 4 bases from V and 8 bases from J, with 15 bases between. The CDR3 DNA reads TGCGCCAGCAGCGCCACTGATCATTTAGGCTACACCTTC. It yields the protein CASSATDHLGYTF.

The V and J genes are TRBV11-3 and TRBJ2-1; D may be TRBD2 (6 bases). Germline assignment: CDR1 SGHNT and CDR2 YENEEA. Trimming took off 4 bases at V and 3 bases at J, with 10 bases between the two ends. The length of the CDR3 is 14 residues. This chain's CDR3 is CASSSGLSYNEQFF. The CDR3 coding sequence is TGTGCCAGCAGCTCAGGACTAAGCTACAATGAGCAGTTCTTC.

The V gene is TRBV5-4, the J gene TRBJ2-1, with TRBD2 matching over 13 bases. V lost 3 bases and J lost 0; bases outside the gene matches: 9. The CDR3 has 19 amino acids. Germline values: CDR1 SGHNT, CDR2 YYREEE (reference sequence). The CDR3 coding sequence is TGTGCCAGCAGCTCTCCGGGACTAGCGGGGAAAAGCTCCTACAATGAGCAGTTCTTC. Translation: CASSSPGLAGKSSYNEQFF. The variable domain in full, with the rest retrieved from reference TRBV5-4 and TRBJ2-1, is ETGVTQSPTHLIKTRGQQVTLRCSSQSGHNTVSWYQQALGQGPQFIFQYYREEENGRGNFPPRFSGLQFPNYSSELNVNALELDDSALYLCASSSPGLAGKSSYNEQFFGPGTRLTVL.